This T cell receptor (beta chain) was recorded in a study of T cell responses to AZD1222 COVID-19 vaccine. General study points: Repertoire sampling happened only post peak T cell response. It was only 6 or 7 AZD1222 recipients who were seropositive at baseline.

Germline V gene sequence: CDR1 MNHEY, CDR2 SMNVEV (reference sequence). The CDR3 runs 14 residues. V was clipped by 6 bases and J by 0 bases; unmatched bases: 3. With regard to this clone: Its antigen is not known.

Some clones are missing from TCRdb's copy, which holds only in-frame ones; the method was immunoSEQ multiplex PCR. The data hold around 130,000 clones, with approximately 86% observed a single time. This TCR came from an adult in good health. The sequences come from peripheral blood, collected on day 0 of AZD1222 vaccination. This chain uses TRBV27 with TRBJ2-7; TRBD1 matches at 9 bases. The DNA for the CDR3 is TGTGCCAGCAGGGGACAGGGAAGCTCCTACGAGCAGTACTTC. It specifies CASRGQGSSYEQYF.